This TCR beta chain was retrieved from a study of response to subunit inactivated influenza vaccine. Trimming stripped 4 bases from V and 2 bases from J, with 14 bases between. Germline loops: CDR1 LGHNT, CDR2 FRNRAP. This CDR3 has 15 residues. In TCRdb, the RT-PCR reads were re-called with MiXCR into one record per CDR3 protein. The sample carries some 540,000 distinct CDR3 sequences, under 30% recorded once. The same sample was also used in a study of T cells expressing NK-cell markers. According to that study: Synthesis of TCR beta cDNA relied on 5'RACE template switching carrying UMIs.

This specimen was CD4+ T cells sorted from PBMCs, taken roughly 13 days after vaccination. The chain has TRBV12-5 and TRBJ1-1; no clear D gene. The TCR originated in a man between 50 and 59 years old who received an inactivated influenza vaccine. This chain's CDR3 is CASGWVDQLNTEAFF. The CDR3 DNA reads as TGTGCTAGTGGTTGGGTAGACCAGCTAAACACTGAAGCTTTCTTT. Full variable domain (remainder filled in from reference TRBV12-5 and TRBJ1-1): DARVTQTPRHKVTEMGQEVTMRCQPILGHNTVFWYRQTMMQGLELLAYFRNRAPLDDSGMPKDRFSAEMPDATLATLKIQPSEPRDSAVYFCASGWVDQLNTEAFFGQGTRLTVV.